The 15 T cell receptor beta chains given below trace back to one sample, sequenced in a study of blood T cell repertoires in COVID-19. Clones were read by immunoSEQ multiplex PCR, and TCRdb kept only the in-frame ones, dropping some. The sample includes roughly 68,000 clones, 88% of them seen just once. Sequencing input: peripheral blood. The source of these receptors is a woman aged 55-70 years with COVID-19, enrolled during active disease.

V gene TRBV5-4 combines with J gene TRBJ2-1; 7 bases map to TRBD1. The CDR3 contains 15 residues. The V gene end was trimmed by 3 bases and the J gene end by 10 bases; junction bases not matched to a gene: 13. The V gene's germline CDR1 is SGHNT and CDR2 YYREEE (reference sequence). The CDR3 coding sequence is TGTGCCAGCAGCTCGGCAGGGGGTCCCCCGGGGGAGCAGTTCTTC. Residues: CASSSAGGPPGEQFF. Drawing the rest from reference TRBV5-4 and TRBJ2-1, the complete variable domain is ETGVTQSPTHLIKTRGQQVTLRCSSQSGHNTVSWYQQALGQGPQFIFQYYREEENGRGNFPPRFSGLQFPNYSSELNVNALELDDSALYLCASSSAGGPPGEQFFGPGTRLTVL.

The chain couples TRBV5-6 to TRBJ2-3, with TRBD2 matching over 9 bases. The V segment lost 2 bases and the J segment 7 bases; nucleotides outside the gene matches: 17. In germline, CDR1 is SGHDT, CDR2 YYEEEE. The CDR3 runs 18 residues. The CDR3 bases are TGTGCCAGCAGCTTTTGGAGGGGACTTAGCGGGAGTAAAAATACGCAGTATTTT. Its protein product is CASSFWRGLSGSKNTQYF.

V usage is TRBV6-2 or TRBV6-3 and J usage is TRBJ2-6; possibly TRBD2 for D (5 bases). Trimming removed 4 bases at V and 4 bases at J, with 17 bases between. The CDR3 is 17 residues long. Germline assignment: CDR1 MNHEY and CDR2 SVGEGT. The CDR3 spells CASSLGSTLPGANVLTF. The CDR3 DNA follows: TGTGCCAGCAGTTTGGGGAGTACCTTGCCCGGGGCCAACGTCCTGACTTTC.

The chain recombines TRBV27 with TRBJ2-7; TRBD2 aligns across 8 bases. Germline CDR1 is MNHEY and CDR2 is SMNVEV (reference sequence). This CDR3 is built from 13 residues. V dropped 4 bases and J dropped 4; count of bases not matched to a gene: 3. The CDR3 loop is CASSYGGGYEQYF. As DNA, the CDR3 is TGTGCCAGCAGTTACGGGGGGGGATACGAGCAGTACTTC.

V gene TRBV5-4 combines with J gene TRBJ1-2; maybe TRBD1 (6 bases). CDR1 SGHNT and CDR2 YYREEE come from the germline V gene (reference sequence). This CDR3 comprises 14 residues. Trimming removed 4 bases at V and 2 bases at J, with 12 bases between. CDR3 region: CASSARDTNYGYTF. CDR3 bases: TGTGCCAGCAGCGCGAGGGACACCAACTATGGCTACACCTTC.

The sample holds a few counts of this clone. The chain is built from TRBV28 and TRBJ1-4, with D hard to call. V dropped 2 bases and J dropped 0 bases, with 13 bases sitting between them. Germline CDR1 MDHEN, CDR2 SYDVKM. The CDR3 totals 17 residues. The CDR3 DNA reads as TGTGCCAGCAGTTTAGTAACGGGGATTGCAACTAATGAAAAACTGTTTTTT. The encoded protein is CASSLVTGIATNEKLFF.

The rearrangement uses TRBV27 and TRBJ2-1; D might be TRBD1 (6 bases). The CDR3 extends over 16 amino acids. Germline CDR1 and CDR2: MNHEY and SMNVEV (reference sequence). The ends were cut back, 2 bases at V and 0 bases at J, with 11 bases in the middle. CDR3 in amino acids: CASSLPGASSYNEQFF. For the CDR3, the DNA is TGTGCCAGCAGTTTACCAGGGGCGAGCTCCTACAATGAGCAGTTCTTC.

V is TRBV6-6 and J is TRBJ1-1; 10 bases align to TRBD1. V lost 5 bases and J lost 2; bases outside the gene matches: 14. The CDR3 loop spans 18 amino acids. Germline V gives CDR1 MNHNY, CDR2 SVGAGI (reference sequence). CDR3 residues: CASSPLIRDRGGNTEAFF. DNA of the CDR3: TGTGCCAGCAGTCCGTTGATCCGGGACAGGGGAGGAAACACTGAAGCTTTCTTT.

The chain combines TRBV24-1 with TRBJ1-5; possibly TRBD1 for D (6 bases). The V end lost 3 bases, the J end lost 8 bases, and 13 bases lay between the germline ends. Per the germline V gene, CDR1 is KGHDR and CDR2 is SFDVKD. The CDR3 length is 14 residues. CDR3 sequence reads: CATSDGTPHEPQHF. As DNA, the CDR3 is TGTGCCACCAGTGATGGGACACCTCACGAGCCCCAGCATTTT.

The V gene is TRBV14, the J gene TRBJ1-6; D might be TRBD1 (5 bases). Germline V CDR1 and CDR2: SGHDN, FVKESK. Trimming left V 3 bases short and J 8 bases short, with 8 bases between. The CDR3 sequence is 13 residues long. The CDR3 loop reads CASSQQGYSPLHF. CDR3 nucleotides: TGTGCCAGCAGCCAGCAGGGTTATTCACCCCTCCACTTT.

The rearrangement links TRBV10-3 to TRBJ2-7; TRBD2 aligns across 7 bases. The CDR3 runs to 13 residues. V shed 2 bases and J 6 bases; nucleotides not matched to a gene: 4. Germline loops: CDR1 ENHRY, CDR2 SYGVKD. The CDR3 loop is CAISERGGAEQYF. CDR3 coding DNA: TGTGCCATCAGTGAGAGGGGAGGGGCCGAGCAGTACTTC.

The chain is built from TRBV3-1 (or the pseudogene TRBV3-2) and TRBJ1-2, with D maybe TRBD1 (5 bases). Looked up from germline, CDR1 is LGHDT and CDR2 is YNNKEL (reference sequence). The CDR3 length is 14 residues. V was shortened by 0 bases and J by 4 bases, with 9 bases between the two germline ends. The CDR3 protein is CASSQDAGGYGYTF. The CDR3, as DNA: TGTGCCAGCAGCCAAGATGCCGGGGGCTATGGCTACACCTTC.

This chain connects TRBV27 to TRBJ1-6, with D unclear. Germline V gene sequence: CDR1 MNHEY, CDR2 SMNVEV (reference sequence). V was trimmed by 2 bases and J by 7 bases, leaving 6 bases between them. This CDR3 is 13 amino acids long. The CDR3 region has the DNA TGTGCCAGCAGTTTAACAGTAAATTCACCCCTCCACTTT. This encodes CASSLTVNSPLHF.

The chain combines TRBV4-3 with TRBJ1-4; 7 bases align to TRBD1. The junction had 9 bases not matched to a gene; V was cut back by 3 bases and J by 5 bases. Germline CDR1 and CDR2: LGHNA and YSLEER. This CDR3 contains 16 residues. Here the CDR3 DNA reads TGCGCCAGCAGCCATGGTGTCGGGACAGAGAATGAAAAACTGTTTTTT. This sequence encodes CASSHGVGTENEKLFF.

This chain uses TRBV6-2 or TRBV6-3 with TRBJ2-1; TRBD2 matches 9 bases. The CDR3 contains 16 residues. Trimming cost V 3 bases and J 7 bases; bases outside gene matches: 10. Germline V gene sequence: CDR1 MNHEY, CDR2 SVGEGT. In nucleotides, the CDR3 is TGTGCCAGCAGTTATGGAAGTAGCGGGAGTTGGAATGAGCAGTTCTTC. It translates to CASSYGSSGSWNEQFF.